The source of this TCR beta chain is a study of blood T cell repertoires in COVID-19. Study as a whole: Italy, Spain and the United States were the sources of the convalescent and acute COVID-19 samples. Sources were T cells, B-cell-depleted T cells, or PBMCs; the material itself was cDNA or gDNA.

Followed over time, Seattle patients had been enrolled while infection was active. Per the original methods: Using reference gene primer amplification, nucleated cell counts were estimated. The repertoire was sequenced with immunoSEQ multiplex PCR; TCRdb's copy has only in-frame clones and lacks some. V and J calls and clone size are given by that table; D and trimming were obtained from the DNA. Altogether approximately 250,000 clones are present, 85% to 90% being singletons, with the ten largest covering around 5%. This TCR derives from a woman aged 55-69 years with COVID-19, enrolled during active disease. The sample was peripheral blood.

The CDR3 here is CASSTNRGGLGLTGELFF. Written as DNA, the CDR3 is TGTGCCAGCAGCACTAACAGGGGCGGGCTTGGTTTGACCGGGGAGCTGTTTTTT. This chain links TRBV7-3 with TRBJ2-2, with 7 bases matching TRBD1. Germline CDR1 reads SGHTA; CDR2 reads FQGTGA. With 5 bases clipped from V and 5 bases from J, the junction kept 17 bases outside the gene matches. This CDR3 is 18 amino acids long.